The T cell receptor beta chain under discussion was sequenced for a study of shared clonotypes between healthy human individuals. About the research overall: The donor group consisted of two women and a few men, aged 18 to 49.

About 30,000 T cell genomes, or 200 to 250 ng DNA, went into the sorted-subset replicate PCRs. Measured with immunoSEQ multiplex PCR; TCRdb has only the in-frame clones, and not every one. The table includes roughly 1,800,000 clones, about 95% detected once. This CDR3 has 17 amino acids. V lost 4 bases, J lost 3 bases, and 10 bases stayed unmatched. The germline gives CDR1 SNHLY, CDR2 FYNNEI. Positively selected for CCR7, the CD45RO-negative cells used as naive CD8 cells excluded terminally differentiated effector memory CD45RA+ cells. The J gene is TRBJ2-5, the V gene TRBV2, with TRBD2 identical over 11 bases. The source is a man between 18 and 29 years old in good health. Input material: naive CD8+ T cells sorted from blood. The CDR3 region has the DNA TGTGCCAGCAGTGTTTATTTGGGGACTAGCGGTGAAGAGACCCAGTACTTC. Protein: CASSVYLGTSGEETQYF.